This record covers a single TCR beta chain. Original processing notes: Estimation of nucleated cell counts relied on the amplification of reference gene primers. Sequencing was performed with immunoSEQ multiplex PCR; in TCRdb, only in-frame clones are kept and a portion is missing. V and J calls and clone size come straight from that table; D and trimming were deduced from the DNA. The table has some 290,000 clones, nearly 90% seen once; the top ten hold 11%. CDR1 is MNHEY and CDR2 is SVGAGI in the germline V gene. CDR3 length: 16 amino acids. V was cut by 2 bases and J by 0 bases, with 11 bases left in between. These data originate in a study of blood T cell repertoires in COVID-19.

This clonotype was obtained from a woman aged 30 to 39 with COVID-19, enrolled during active disease. The material sequenced was peripheral blood. V is TRBV6-5 and J is TRBJ2-1; D is ambiguous. In DNA form, the CDR3 reads TGTGCCAGCAGTTACACGTACTTTAGCTCCTACAATGAGCAGTTCTTC. It yields the protein CASSYTYFSSYNEQFF.